The clone carrying this TCR beta chain was detected only once. The data originate from a study of blood T cell repertoires in COVID-19. Study-wide context: The cDNA or gDNA used as material had been derived from T cells, B-cell-depleted T cells, or PBMCs.

Seattle patients were enrolled while actively infected and followed longitudinally. Repertoires were generated with immunoSEQ multiplex PCR, while TCRdb's copy carries only in-frame clones and drops some. Of fewer than 300,000 clones listed, about 90% are singletons. J lost 3 bases, V lost 5 bases, and 11 bases had no gene match. The CDR3 has 16 amino acids. Per the germline V gene, CDR1 is SGHAT and CDR2 is FQNNGV. Sequencing was performed on peripheral blood. J is TRBJ2-3 and V is TRBV11-2, with 7 bases identical to TRBD1. The TCR sequence derives from a woman in her twenties or thirties with COVID-19, enrolled during active disease. The CDR3: CASSAGTGVGTDTQYF. CDR3 nucleotide sequence: TGTGCCAGCAGCGCCGGCACAGGGGTCGGGACAGATACGCAGTATTTT. The full variable domain, with the rest looked up from reference TRBV11-2 and TRBJ2-3, is EAGVAQSPRYKIIEKRQSVAFWCNPISGHATLYWYQQILGQGPKLLIQFQNNGVVDDSQLPKDRFSAERLKGVDSTLKIQPAKLEDSAVYLCASSAGTGVGTDTQYFGPGTRLTVL.